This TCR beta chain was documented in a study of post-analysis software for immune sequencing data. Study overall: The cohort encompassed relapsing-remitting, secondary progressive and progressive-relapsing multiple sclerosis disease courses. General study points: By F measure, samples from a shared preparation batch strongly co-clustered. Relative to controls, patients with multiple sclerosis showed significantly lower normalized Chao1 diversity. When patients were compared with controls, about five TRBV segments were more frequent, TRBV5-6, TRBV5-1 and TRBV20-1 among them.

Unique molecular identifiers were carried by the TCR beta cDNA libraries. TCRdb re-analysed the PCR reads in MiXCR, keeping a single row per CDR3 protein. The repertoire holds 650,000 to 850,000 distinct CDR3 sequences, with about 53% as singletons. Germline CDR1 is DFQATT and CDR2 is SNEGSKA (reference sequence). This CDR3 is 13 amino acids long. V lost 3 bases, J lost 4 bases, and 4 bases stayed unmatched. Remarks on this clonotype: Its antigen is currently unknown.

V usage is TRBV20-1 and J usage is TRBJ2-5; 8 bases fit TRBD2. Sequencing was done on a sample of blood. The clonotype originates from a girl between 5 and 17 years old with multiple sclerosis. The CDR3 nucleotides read TGCAGTGCTAGCTCGAGCGGGGGAGAGACCCAGTACTTC. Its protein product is CSASSSGGETQYF.